This T cell receptor (beta chain) stems from a study of T cells in localized non-small cell lung cancer. The germline CDR1 and CDR2 sequences are ENHRY and SYGVKD. This CDR3 contains 18 residues. V trimming: 2 bases; J trimming: 4 bases; junction bases outside the gene matches: 11. This table comes from immunoSEQ multiplex PCR, and its TCRdb copy is limited to in-frame clones, with some not included. This sample has over 25,000 clones, with 80% to 90% found just once. Regarding this clone: Antigen: not known.

Overall study findings and caveats: Heterogeneity remains possible, as sequencing covered one tumor region only. In uninvolved adjacent lung, T cell clonality reached its highest value, exceeding tumor.

This receptor was obtained from a male donor at least 60 years old with stage I lung adenocarcinoma. The genes are TRBV10-3 and TRBJ2-5; 12 bases map to TRBD1. The sample here was peripheral blood, taken before any cancer treatment. DNA for the CDR3: TGTGCCATCAGTGAGGGTCACCAGGGACAGGGGGCTTTAGAGACCCAGTACTTC. Protein product: CAISEGHQGQGALETQYF.